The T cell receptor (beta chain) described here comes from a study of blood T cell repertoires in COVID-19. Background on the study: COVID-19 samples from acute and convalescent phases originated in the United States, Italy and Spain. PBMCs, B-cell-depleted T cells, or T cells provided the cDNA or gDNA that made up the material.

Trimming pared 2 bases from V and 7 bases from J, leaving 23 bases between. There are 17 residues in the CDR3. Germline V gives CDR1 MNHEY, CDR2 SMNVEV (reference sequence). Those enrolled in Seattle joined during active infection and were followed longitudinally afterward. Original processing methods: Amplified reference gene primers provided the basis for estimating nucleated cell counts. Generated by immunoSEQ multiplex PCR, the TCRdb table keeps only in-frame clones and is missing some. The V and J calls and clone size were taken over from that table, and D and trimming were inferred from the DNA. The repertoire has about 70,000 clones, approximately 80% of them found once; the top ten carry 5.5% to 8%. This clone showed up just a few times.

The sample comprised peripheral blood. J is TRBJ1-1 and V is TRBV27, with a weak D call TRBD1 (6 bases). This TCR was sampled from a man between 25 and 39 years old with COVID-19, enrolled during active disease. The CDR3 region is CASSLPSGGSPLFEAFF. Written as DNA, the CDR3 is TGTGCCAGCAGTTTACCCAGCGGGGGCAGCCCATTGTTTGAAGCTTTCTTT.